This T cell receptor (beta chain) was identified during a study of blood T cells in healthy people across ages. Notes on the study in general: Total diversity from one million sequenced T cells was likely underestimated. It was the long-lived donors that had more naive CD4+ cells and higher diversity than aged donors. Strong correlation existed between TCR beta diversity and naive T cell percentage.

The table lists this clonotype with many counts. Antigen unknown. Donors were healthy Caucasian individuals from Russia aged about 6 to 90. PCR was performed a second time for about 6 to 12 cycles using a sample-barcoded 5' primer and a J-beta primer mix. TCRdb redid the calling of the 5' RACE reads with MiXCR, one entry per CDR3 protein. This repertoire shows over 300,000 distinct CDR3 sequences, roughly half found once; its top ten account for around 53%. This CDR3 is 15 amino acids long. Germline CDR1 is MNHEY and CDR2 is SVGEGT. V gave up 4 bases and J gave up 6 bases, with 16 bases separating them.

Sequenced material: blood. The V call is TRBV6-2 or TRBV6-3, the J call TRBJ2-1; D ambiguous. This receptor was obtained from a man aged 55-75 years in good health. The CDR3 sequence: CASSLVGTLSNEQFF. In DNA form, the CDR3 reads TGTGCCAGCAGTTTGGTAGGAACCCTTAGCAATGAGCAGTTCTTC.